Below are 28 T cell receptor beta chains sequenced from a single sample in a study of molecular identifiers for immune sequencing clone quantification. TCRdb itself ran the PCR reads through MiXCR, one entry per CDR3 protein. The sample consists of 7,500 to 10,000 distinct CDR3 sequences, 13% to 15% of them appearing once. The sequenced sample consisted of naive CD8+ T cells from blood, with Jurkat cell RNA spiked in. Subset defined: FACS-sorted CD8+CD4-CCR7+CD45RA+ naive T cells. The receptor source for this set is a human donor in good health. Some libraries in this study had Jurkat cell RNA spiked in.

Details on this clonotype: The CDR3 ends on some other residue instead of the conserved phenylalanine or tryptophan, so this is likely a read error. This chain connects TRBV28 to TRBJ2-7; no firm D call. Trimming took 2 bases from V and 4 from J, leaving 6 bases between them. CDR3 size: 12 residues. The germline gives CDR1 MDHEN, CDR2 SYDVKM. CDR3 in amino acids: CASSLPGYEQYS. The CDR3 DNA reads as TGTGCCAGCAGTTTACCCGGGTACGAGCAGTACTCC.

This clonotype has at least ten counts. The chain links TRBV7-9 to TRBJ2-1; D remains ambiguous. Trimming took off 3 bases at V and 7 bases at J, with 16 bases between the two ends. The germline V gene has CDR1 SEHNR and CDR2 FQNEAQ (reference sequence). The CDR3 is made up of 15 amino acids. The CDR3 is CASSLVPSLKNEQFF. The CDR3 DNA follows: TGTGCCAGCAGCTTGGTTCCATCCCTTAAGAATGAGCAGTTCTTC.

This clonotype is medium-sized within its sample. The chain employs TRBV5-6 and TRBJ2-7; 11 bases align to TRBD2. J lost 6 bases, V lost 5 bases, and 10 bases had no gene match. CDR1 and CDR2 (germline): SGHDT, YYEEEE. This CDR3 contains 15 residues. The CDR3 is CASSLGGGLAAEQYF. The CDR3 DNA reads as TGTGCCAGCAGTCTCGGAGGGGGACTAGCGGCCGAGCAGTACTTC.

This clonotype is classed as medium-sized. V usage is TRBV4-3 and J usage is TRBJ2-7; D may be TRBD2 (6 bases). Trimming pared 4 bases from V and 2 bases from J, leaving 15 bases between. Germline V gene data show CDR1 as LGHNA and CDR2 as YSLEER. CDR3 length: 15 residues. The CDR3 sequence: CASSPDWSGPYEQYF. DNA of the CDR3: TGCGCCAGCAGCCCAGATTGGAGCGGGCCCTACGAGCAGTACTTC.

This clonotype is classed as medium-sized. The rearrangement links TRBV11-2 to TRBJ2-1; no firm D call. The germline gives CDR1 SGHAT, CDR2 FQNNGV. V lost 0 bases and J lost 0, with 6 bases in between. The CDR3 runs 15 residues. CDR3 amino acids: CASSLEPGSYNEQFF. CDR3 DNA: TGTGCCAGCAGCTTAGAGCCCGGCTCCTACAATGAGCAGTTCTTC.

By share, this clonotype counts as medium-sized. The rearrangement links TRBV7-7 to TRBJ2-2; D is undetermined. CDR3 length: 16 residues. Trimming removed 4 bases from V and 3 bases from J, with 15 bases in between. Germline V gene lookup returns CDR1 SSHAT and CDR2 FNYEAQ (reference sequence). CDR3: CASSSPGPRDTGELFF. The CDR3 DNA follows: TGTGCCAGCAGCTCCCCCGGGCCTCGAGACACCGGGGAGCTGTTTTTT.

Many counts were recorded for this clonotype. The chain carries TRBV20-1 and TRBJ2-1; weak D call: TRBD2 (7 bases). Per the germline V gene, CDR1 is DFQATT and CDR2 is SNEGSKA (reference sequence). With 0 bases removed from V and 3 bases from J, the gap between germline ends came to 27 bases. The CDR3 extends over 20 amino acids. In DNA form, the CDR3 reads TGCAGTGCTAGAGATATTTACGGGGGGACAACCAACGCCTACTACAATGAGCAGTTCTTC. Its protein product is CSARDIYGGTTNAYYNEQFF.

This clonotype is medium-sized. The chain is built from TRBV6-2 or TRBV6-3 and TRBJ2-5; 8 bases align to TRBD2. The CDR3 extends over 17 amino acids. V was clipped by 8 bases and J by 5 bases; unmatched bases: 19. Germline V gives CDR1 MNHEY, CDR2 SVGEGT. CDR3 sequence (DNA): TGTGCCAGCGTAAGGGGGACTAGAGCCAGTCCCCGGGAGACCCAGTACTTC. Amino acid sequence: CASVRGTRASPRETQYF.

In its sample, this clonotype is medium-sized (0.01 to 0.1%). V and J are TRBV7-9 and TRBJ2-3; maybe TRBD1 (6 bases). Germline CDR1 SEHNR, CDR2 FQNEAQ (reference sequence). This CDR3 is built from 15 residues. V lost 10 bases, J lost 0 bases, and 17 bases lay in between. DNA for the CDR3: TGTGCCAATAACCCCGGGACAATAAGCACAGATACGCAGTATTTT. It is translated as CANNPGTISTDTQYF.

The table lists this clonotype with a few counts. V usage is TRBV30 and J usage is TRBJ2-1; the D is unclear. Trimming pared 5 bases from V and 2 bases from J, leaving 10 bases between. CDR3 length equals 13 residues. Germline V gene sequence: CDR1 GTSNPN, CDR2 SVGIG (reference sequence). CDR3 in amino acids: CAWEATTYNEQFF. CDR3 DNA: TGTGCCTGGGAGGCTACAACCTACAATGAGCAGTTCTTC.

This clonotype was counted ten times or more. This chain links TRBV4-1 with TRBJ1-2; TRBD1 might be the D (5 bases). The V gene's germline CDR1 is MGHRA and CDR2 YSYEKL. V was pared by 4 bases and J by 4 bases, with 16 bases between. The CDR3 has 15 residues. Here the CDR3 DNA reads TGCGCCAGCAGCCCCACAGGTTATATCTCCTATGGCTACACCTTC. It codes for CASSPTGYISYGYTF.

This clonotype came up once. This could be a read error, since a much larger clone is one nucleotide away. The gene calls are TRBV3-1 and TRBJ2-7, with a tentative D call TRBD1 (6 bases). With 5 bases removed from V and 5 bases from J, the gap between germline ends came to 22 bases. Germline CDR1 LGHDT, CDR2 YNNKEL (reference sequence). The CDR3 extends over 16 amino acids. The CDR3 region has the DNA TGTGCCAGCAGCTCCCACCTGACAGGTTTAGACAACGAGCAGTACTTC. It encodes CASSSHLTGLDNEQYF.

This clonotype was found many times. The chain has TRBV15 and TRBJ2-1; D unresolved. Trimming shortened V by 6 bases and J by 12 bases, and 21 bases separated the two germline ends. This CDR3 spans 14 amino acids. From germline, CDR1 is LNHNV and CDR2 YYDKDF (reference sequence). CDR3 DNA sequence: TGTGCCACCAGTCCCGACGGTGGCGGCGGAGTGCAGTTCTTC. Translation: CATSPDGGGGVQFF.

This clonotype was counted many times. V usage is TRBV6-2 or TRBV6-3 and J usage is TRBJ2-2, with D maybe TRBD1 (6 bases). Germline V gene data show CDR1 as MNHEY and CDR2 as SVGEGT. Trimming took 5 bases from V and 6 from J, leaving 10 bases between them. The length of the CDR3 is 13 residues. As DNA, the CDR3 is TGTGCCAGCAGTCACACAGGGCCCGGGGAGCTGTTTTTT. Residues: CASSHTGPGELFF.

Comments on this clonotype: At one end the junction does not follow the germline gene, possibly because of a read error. The CDR3 is CSVDRGGGAGELFF. The DNA of the CDR3 is TGCAGCGTTGATCGCGGGGGGGGGGCCGGGGAGCTGTTCTTT. The chain joins TRBV29-1 to TRBJ2-2; TRBD2 matches 9 bases. The CDR3 runs to 14 residues. Looked up from germline, CDR1 is SQVTM and CDR2 is ANQGSEA.

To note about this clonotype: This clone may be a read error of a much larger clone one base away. For the CDR3, the DNA is TGCAGTGCTAGAGGTCTAGCTGACCACGAGCAGTACTTC. It codes for CSARGLADHEQYF. The rearrangement joins TRBV20-1 to TRBJ2-7; D perhaps matches TRBD2 (5 bases). From germline, CDR1 is DFQATT and CDR2 SNEGSKA (reference sequence). This CDR3 contains 13 residues. Trimming took 1 base from V and 5 from J, leaving 12 bases between them.

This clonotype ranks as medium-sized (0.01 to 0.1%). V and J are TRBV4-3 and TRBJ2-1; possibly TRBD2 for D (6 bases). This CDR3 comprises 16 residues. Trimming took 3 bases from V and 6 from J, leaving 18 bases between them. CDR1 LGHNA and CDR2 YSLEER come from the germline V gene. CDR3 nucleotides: TGCGCCAGCAGCCAGGAATTGGGGAGGTGGGGCAATGAGCAGTTCTTC. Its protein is CASSQELGRWGNEQFF.

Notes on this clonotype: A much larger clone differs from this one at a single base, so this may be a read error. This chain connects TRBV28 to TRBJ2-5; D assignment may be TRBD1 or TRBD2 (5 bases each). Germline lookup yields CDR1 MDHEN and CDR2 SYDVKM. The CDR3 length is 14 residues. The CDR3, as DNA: TGTGCTAGCACCCGGGGCAGGGTCCAAGACACCCAGTACTTT. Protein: CASTRGRVQDTQYF.

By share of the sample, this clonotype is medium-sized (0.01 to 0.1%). The CDR3 DNA reads as TGTGCCAGCAGCCCGGGACTAGCGGGGGGAGGAGATACGCAGTATTTT. It is translated as CASSPGLAGGGDTQYF. The V gene is TRBV7-3, the J gene TRBJ2-3, with 15 bases fitting TRBD2. The CDR3 has 16 residues. Germline CDR1 is SGHTA and CDR2 is FQGTGA. Losses at the gene ends were 5 bases for V and 5 bases for J; bases not matched to a gene: 5. The whole variable domain, filled in from reference TRBV7-3 and TRBJ2-3, reads GAGVSQTPSNKVTEKGKYVELRCDPISGHTALYWYRQSLGQGPEFLIYFQGTGAADDSGLPNDRFFAVRPEGSVSTLKIQRTERGDSAVYLCASSPGLAGGGDTQYFGPGTRLTVL.

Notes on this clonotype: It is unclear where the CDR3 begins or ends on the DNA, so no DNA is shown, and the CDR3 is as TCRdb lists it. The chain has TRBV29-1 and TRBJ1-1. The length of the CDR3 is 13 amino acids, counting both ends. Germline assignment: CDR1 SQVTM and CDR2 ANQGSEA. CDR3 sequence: CSVGLSGVAEAFF.

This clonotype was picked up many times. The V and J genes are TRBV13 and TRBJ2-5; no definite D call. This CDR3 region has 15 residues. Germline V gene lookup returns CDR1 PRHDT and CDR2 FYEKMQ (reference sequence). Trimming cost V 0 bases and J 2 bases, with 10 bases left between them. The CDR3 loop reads CASSLGRRKQETQYF. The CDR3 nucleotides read TGTGCCAGCAGCTTAGGCAGACGCAAACAAGAGACCCAGTACTTC.

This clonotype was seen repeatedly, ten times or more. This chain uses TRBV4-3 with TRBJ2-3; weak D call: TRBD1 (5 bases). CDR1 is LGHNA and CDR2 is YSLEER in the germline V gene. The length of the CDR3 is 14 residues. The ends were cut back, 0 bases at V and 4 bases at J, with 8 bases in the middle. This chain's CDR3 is CASSQEQAADTQYF. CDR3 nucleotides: TGCGCCAGCAGCCAAGAACAGGCCGCAGATACGCAGTATTTT.

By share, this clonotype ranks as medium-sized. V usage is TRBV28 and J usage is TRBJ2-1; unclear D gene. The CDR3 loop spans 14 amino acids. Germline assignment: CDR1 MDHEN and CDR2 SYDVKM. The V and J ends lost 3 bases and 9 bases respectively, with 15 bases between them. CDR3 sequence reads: CASSFSRRAGEQFF. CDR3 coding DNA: TGTGCCAGCAGTTTCTCCCGTAGGGCCGGTGAGCAGTTCTTC.

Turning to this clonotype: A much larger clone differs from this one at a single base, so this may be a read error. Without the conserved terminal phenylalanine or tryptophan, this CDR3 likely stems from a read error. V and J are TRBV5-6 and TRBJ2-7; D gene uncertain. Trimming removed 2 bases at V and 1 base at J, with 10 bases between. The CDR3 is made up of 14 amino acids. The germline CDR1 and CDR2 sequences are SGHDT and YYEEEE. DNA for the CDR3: TGTGCCAGCAGCTTCGTCAGAAATTCCTACGAGCAGTACCTC. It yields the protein CASSFVRNSYEQYL.

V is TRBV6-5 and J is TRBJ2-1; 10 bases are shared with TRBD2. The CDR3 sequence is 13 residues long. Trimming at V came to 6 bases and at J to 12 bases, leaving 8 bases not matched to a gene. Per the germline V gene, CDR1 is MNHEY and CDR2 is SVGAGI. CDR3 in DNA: TGTGCCAGCAGCCCTAGACTAGCGGGTCTGCAGTTCTTC. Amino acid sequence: CASSPRLAGLQFF.

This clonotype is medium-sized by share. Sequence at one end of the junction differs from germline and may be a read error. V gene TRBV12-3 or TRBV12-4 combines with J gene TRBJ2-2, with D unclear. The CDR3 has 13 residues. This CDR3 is CAGRQAVTGELFF. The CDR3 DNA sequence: TGTGCCGGCAGGCAGGCGGTCACCGGGGAGCTGTTTTTT.

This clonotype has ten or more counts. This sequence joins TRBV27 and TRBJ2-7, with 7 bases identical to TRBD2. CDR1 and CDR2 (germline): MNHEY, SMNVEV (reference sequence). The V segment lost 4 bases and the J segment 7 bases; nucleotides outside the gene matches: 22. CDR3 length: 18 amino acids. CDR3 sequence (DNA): TGTGCCAGCAGTTGGGTCGGGGTGGGAGGGCCGAAGGTAGAGGAGCAGTACTTC. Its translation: CASSWVGVGGPKVEEQYF.

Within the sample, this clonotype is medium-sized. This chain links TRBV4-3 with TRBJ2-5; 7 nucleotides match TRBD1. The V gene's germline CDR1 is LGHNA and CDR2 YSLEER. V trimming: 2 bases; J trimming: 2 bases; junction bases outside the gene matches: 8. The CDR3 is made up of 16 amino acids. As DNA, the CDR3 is TGCGCCAGCAGCCAAAACCTTCCGGGACAGCAAGAGACCCAGTACTTC. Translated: CASSQNLPGQQETQYF.